The rows below give T cell receptor beta chains drawn from one sample of a study of shared clonotypes between healthy human individuals. Only in-frame clones appear in the TCRdb table, and some are missing; sequencing was by immunoSEQ multiplex PCR. The data hold roughly 2.1 million clones, with about 93% observed a single time. The sequenced material came from naive CD8+ T cells from PBMCs. The origin of the receptors is a man aged 18 to 35 in good health. Some clones in this sample may be carry-over from other donors' samples. Each CDR3 is given with its conserved first and last residue. The D gene is left open where the match is weak. Clone sizes are given selectively: once, few, many, or a class where the clone is expanded.

V gene	clone size	D gene	J gene	CDR3 DNA	CDR3 protein
TRBV2	.	.	TRBJ1-1	TGTGCCAGCGTGAGGGGAACTAGGCTGATGAACACTGAAGCTTTCTTT	CASVRGTRLMNTEAFF
TRBV9	.	TRBD2	TRBJ2-3	TGTGCCAGCAGCGTAGTCGATCTTCCTAGCGGGAGGGACACAGATACGCAGTATTTT	CASSVVDLPSGRDTDTQYF
TRBV19	.	.	TRBJ1-1	TGTGCCAGTACCATCTTGGGACCCATGAACACTGAAGCTTTCTTT	CASTILGPMNTEAFF
TRBV19	.	.	TRBJ2-3	TGTGCCAGTAGTAGCACCTCCACTAGCACAGATACGCAGTATTTT	CASSSTSTSTDTQYF
TRBV4-3	once	TRBD2	TRBJ2-2	TGCGCCAGCAGCCACCCCGAACCGCTAGCGGAGATCAACACCGGGGAGCTGTTTTTT	CASSHPEPLAEINTGELFF
TRBV7-9	.	.	TRBJ2-7	TGTGCCAGCAGGGACGCCTACTACGAGCAGTACTTC	CASRDAYYEQYF
TRBV19	.	.	TRBJ1-1	TGTGCCAGTAGTATAGGGCAGAACACTGAAGCTTTCTTT	CASSIGQNTEAFF
TRBV6-5	.	.	TRBJ2-1	TGTGCCAGCAGTTACTCCCAGCGGACCTCCTACAATGAGCAGTTCTTC	CASSYSQRTSYNEQFF
TRBV7-9	.	.	TRBJ2-2	TGTGCCAGCAGTTGGAGGGGGCGAGACACCGGGGAGCTGTTTTTT	CASSWRGRDTGELFF
TRBV28	.	.	TRBJ2-5	TGTGCCAGCAGTTTTGGGATCGAGACCCAGTACTTC	CASSFGIETQYF
TRBV19	.	TRBD1	TRBJ2-3	TGTGCCAGTAGTATAGACAGGGGGCTGACAGATACGCAGTATTTT	CASSIDRGLTDTQYF
TRBV7-2	.	TRBD2	TRBJ2-5	TGTGCCAGCAGCACGAATAGCGGGAGGGTCCGGGAGACCCAGTACTTC	CASSTNSGRVRETQYF
TRBV28	once	TRBD1	TRBJ1-2	TGTGCCAGCCTCGACAGGGCGTCTTACTATGGCTACACCTTC	CASLDRASYYGYTF
TRBV29-1	.	TRBD1	TRBJ2-3	TGCAGCGTTAACTACAGGGGGACGCAGTATTTT	CSVNYRGTQYF
TRBV28	.	.	TRBJ2-3	TGTGCCACTTTAGCGGCATTCACAGATACGCAGTATTTT	CATLAAFTDTQYF
TRBV27	.	.	TRBJ2-7	TGTGCCAGCAGTCCAAGGGGCCAAGGTGGGGGATACGAGCAGTACTTC	CASSPRGQGGGYEQYF
TRBV29-1	few	.	TRBJ1-1	TGCAGCGTTGAGGACTTCCACAGGAACACTGAAGCTTTCTTT	CSVEDFHRNTEAFF
TRBV28	.	.	TRBJ2-5	TGTGCCAGCAGTGTGCCCGCTAATCAGGGGGAGACCCAGTACTTC	CASSVPANQGETQYF
TRBV4-1	.	TRBD1	TRBJ1-2	TGCGCCAGCAGCCAAGATCCCGCCAGGGGGCGCGATGGCTACACCTTC	CASSQDPARGRDGYTF
TRBV6-1	.	TRBD2	TRBJ2-1	TGTGCCAGCAGTGAAATTGAAGACGGGAGGGGCATAGGTGAGCAGTTCTTC	CASSEIEDGRGIGEQFF
TRBV10-1	.	.	TRBJ1-2	TGCGCCAACCTGGGGGAGCGGGTTGGCTACACCTTC	CANLGERVGYTF
TRBV28	.	TRBD2	TRBJ2-1	TGTGCCAGCAGTTTGCCGGTAGTAGCGGGATACAATGAGCAGTTCTTC	CASSLPVVAGYNEQFF
TRBV7-9	.	.	TRBJ2-7	TGTGCCAGCAGCTTTGGGGGCCTCTCCTACGAGCAGTACTTC	CASSFGGLSYEQYF
TRBV7-2	.	.	TRBJ2-7	TGTGCCAGCAGCATACGCAGGGACGGGCCTTACGAGCAGTACTTC	CASSIRRDGPYEQYF
TRBV6-5	.	.	TRBJ1-6	TGTGCCAGCAGTTACTCGAGCGGGAGGGTTCACTCACCCCTCCACTTT	CASSYSSGRVHSPLHF
TRBV10-1	.	TRBD2	TRBJ2-5	TGCGCCAGCAGTGACGGACTAGCGGGAGCGGGGACCCAGTACTTC	CASSDGLAGAGTQYF
TRBV19	.	.	TRBJ2-1	TGTGCCAGTAGCCCGTGGGGGCAGGGGTCTTACAATGAGCAGTTCTTC	CASSPWGQGSYNEQFF
TRBV11-2	once	.	TRBJ2-7	TGTGCCAGCAGCTTAAGAAACGAGCAGTACTTC	CASSLRNEQYF
TRBV5-5	.	TRBD2	TRBJ2-7	TGTGCCAGCACAGGCGGGGGGGAGCAGTACTTC	CASTGGGEQYF
TRBV28	.	.	TRBJ2-2	TGTGCCAGCAGTTTAAGTGGTTGGGGGGCCGGGGAGCTGTTTTTT	CASSLSGWGAGELFF
TRBV27	once	TRBD1	TRBJ1-5	TGTGCCAGCAGTTTAAAGCGGGGACAGAATCAGCCCCAGCATTTT	CASSLKRGQNQPQHF
TRBV6-5	.	.	TRBJ1-2	TGTGCCAGCAGTTATAAACGGGGGGAGGATGGCTACACCTTC	CASSYKRGEDGYTF